The subject of this entry is one TCR beta chain. What it binds is unknown. Likely unrecorded immune exposures existed in these nominally healthy donors. The source of the sample is a study of cytomegalovirus exposure and HLA in healthy donors. Study-level points and caveats: Most CMV-associated TCR beta chains were later found to appear HLA-restricted.

The PCR had 60 Vbeta and 13 Jbeta primers. Data came from immunoSEQ multiplex PCR; TCRdb stores just in-frame clones and leaves some out. The data contain around 170,000 clones, 65% to 75% of them singletons. With 1 base clipped from V and 1 base from J, the junction kept 6 bases outside the gene matches. CDR3 length: 16 residues. Germline values: CDR1 LNHNV, CDR2 YYDKDF (reference sequence). Sequenced material: PBMCs. The chain employs TRBV15 and TRBJ2-5; 7 positions agree with TRBD2. This clonotype was obtained from a girl between 10 and 17 years old in good health and CMV-seronegative. CDR3 nucleotides: TGTGCCACCAGCAGAGGGACGGGGGGTCCCCAAGAGACCCAGTACTTC. It is translated as CATSRGTGGPQETQYF.